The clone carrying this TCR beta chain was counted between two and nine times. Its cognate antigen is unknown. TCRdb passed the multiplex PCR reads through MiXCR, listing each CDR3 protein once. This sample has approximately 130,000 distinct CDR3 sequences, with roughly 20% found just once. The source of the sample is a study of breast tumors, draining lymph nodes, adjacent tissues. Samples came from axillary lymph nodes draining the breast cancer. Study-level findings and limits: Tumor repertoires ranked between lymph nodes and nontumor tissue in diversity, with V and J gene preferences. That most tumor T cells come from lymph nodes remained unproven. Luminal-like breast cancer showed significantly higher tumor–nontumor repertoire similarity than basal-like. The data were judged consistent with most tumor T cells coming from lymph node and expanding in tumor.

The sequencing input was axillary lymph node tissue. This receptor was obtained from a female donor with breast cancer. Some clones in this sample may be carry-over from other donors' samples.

CDR3 residues: CASRRSSGFLGEQFF. CDR3 coding DNA: TGTGCCAGCCGAAGGAGTAGCGGCTTTTTAGGTGAGCAGTTCTTC. This chain joins TRBV19 and TRBJ2-1, with a tentative D call TRBD2 (6 bases). Looked up from germline, CDR1 is LNHDA and CDR2 is SQIVND (reference sequence). This CDR3 is built from 15 residues. V lost 9 bases and J lost 9, with 24 bases in between.